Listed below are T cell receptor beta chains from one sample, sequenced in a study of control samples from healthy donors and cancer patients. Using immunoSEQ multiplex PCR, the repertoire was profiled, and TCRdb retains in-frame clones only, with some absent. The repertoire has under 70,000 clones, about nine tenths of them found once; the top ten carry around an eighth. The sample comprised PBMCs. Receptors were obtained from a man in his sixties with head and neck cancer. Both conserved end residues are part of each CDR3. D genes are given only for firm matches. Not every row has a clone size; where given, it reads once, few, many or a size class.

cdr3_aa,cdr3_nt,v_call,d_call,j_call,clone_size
CASSSQGMYGYTF,TGTGCCAGCAGCTCTCAGGGGATGTATGGCTACACCTTC,TRBV6-2/TRBV6-3,NA,TRBJ1-2,NA
CASSAPGRDKRYEQYF,TGCGCCAGCAGCGCACCGGGTCGGGACAAAAGGTACGAGCAGTACTTC,TRBV4-1,NA,TRBJ2-7,NA
CANPGRAPSYNEQFF,TGTGCCAACCCCGGGAGGGCCCCCTCCTACAATGAGCAGTTCTTC,TRBV21-1,NA,TRBJ2-1,NA
CASSGSWSGGNEKLFF,TGTGCCAGCAGCGGGTCATGGTCAGGGGGTAATGAAAAACTGTTTTTT,TRBV5-5,TRBD1,TRBJ1-4,NA
CARSCGTSWKVDTQYF,TGTGCCAGAAGCTGTGGGACTAGCTGGAAGGTAGATACGCAGTATTTT,TRBV5-3,TRBD2,TRBJ2-3,NA
CASSLGSQGAADTQYF,TGTGCCAGCAGCTTGGGGAGTCAGGGGGCAGCAGATACGCAGTATTTT,TRBV5-5,TRBD1,TRBJ2-3,NA
CASSEDSTGNQPQHF,TGTGCCAGCAGCGAAGATTCGACAGGGAATCAGCCCCAGCATTTT,TRBV2,TRBD1,TRBJ1-5,medium-sized
CASSLYGTQYF,TGTGCCAGCAGTCTGTACGGTACGCAGTATTTT,TRBV3-1/TRBV3-2,NA,TRBJ2-3,NA
CASSVGGQTNEQFF,TGTGCCAGCAGTGTAGGGGGGCAGACCAATGAGCAGTTCTTC,TRBV25-1,NA,TRBJ2-1,once
CASSLGRSRASGANVLTF,TGTGCCAGCAGCTTGGGTAGGAGTAGGGCCTCTGGGGCCAACGTCCTGACTTTC,TRBV5-4,NA,TRBJ2-6,NA
CATRDTVGEQYF,TGTGCCACCAGGGACACCGTGGGCGAGCAGTACTTC,TRBV28,NA,TRBJ2-7,NA
CASSLFSGTYNSPLHF,TGTGCCAGCAGCTTGTTTTCCGGGACATATAATTCACCCCTCCACTTT,TRBV5-4,NA,TRBJ1-6,once
CASSQDPDSYTGELFF,TGCGCCAGCAGCCAAGATCCCGACAGTTATACCGGGGAGCTGTTTTTT,TRBV4-1,NA,TRBJ2-2,NA
CASTQRGTGANVLTF,TGTGCCAGTACCCAGAGGGGGACTGGGGCCAACGTCCTGACTTTC,TRBV19,NA,TRBJ2-6,NA
CASSYRQGHSPLHF,TGTGCCAGCAGTTACAGACAGGGGCACTCACCCCTCCACTTT,TRBV6-5,TRBD1,TRBJ1-6,NA
CASSGGLAINEQFF,TGTGCCAGCAGTGGAGGACTAGCGATCAATGAGCAGTTCTTC,TRBV6-6,TRBD2,TRBJ2-1,NA
CSVEARTGSSEAFF,TGCAGCGTTGAGGCCCGAACAGGGTCCTCTGAAGCTTTCTTT,TRBV29-1,NA,TRBJ1-1,NA